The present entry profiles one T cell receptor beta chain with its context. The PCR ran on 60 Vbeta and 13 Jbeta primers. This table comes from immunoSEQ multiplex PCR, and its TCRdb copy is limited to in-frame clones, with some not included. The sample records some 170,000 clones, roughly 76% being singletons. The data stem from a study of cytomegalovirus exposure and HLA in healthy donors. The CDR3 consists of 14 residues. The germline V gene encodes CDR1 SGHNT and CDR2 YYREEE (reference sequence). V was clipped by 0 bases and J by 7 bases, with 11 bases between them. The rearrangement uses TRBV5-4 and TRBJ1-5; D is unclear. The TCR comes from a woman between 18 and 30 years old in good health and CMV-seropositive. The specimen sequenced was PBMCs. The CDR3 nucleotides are TGTGCCAGCAGCTTGGGGCCCTCCGGGCAGCCCCAGCATTTT. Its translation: CASSLGPSGQPQHF.